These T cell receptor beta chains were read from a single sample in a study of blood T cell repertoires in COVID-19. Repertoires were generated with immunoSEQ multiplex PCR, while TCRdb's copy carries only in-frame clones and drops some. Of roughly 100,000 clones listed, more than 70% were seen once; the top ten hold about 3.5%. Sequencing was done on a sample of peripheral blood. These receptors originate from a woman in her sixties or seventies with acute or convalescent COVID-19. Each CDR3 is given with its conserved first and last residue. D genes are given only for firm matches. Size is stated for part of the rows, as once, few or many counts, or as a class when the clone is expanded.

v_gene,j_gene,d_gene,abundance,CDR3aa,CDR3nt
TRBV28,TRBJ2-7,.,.,CASSLSRWGGPSYEQYF,TGTGCCAGCAGTTTAAGCCGGTGGGGAGGTCCCTCCTACGAGCAGTACTTC
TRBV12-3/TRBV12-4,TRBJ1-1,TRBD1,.,CASSLRGQEAFF,TGTGCCAGCAGTCTCAGGGGGCAAGAAGCTTTCTTT
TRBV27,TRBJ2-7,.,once,CASRPDSSLYEQYF,TGTGCCAGCAGGCCTGACAGCAGCTTATACGAGCAGTACTTC
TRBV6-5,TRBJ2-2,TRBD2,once,CASSPSGTNTGELFF,TGTGCCAGCAGTCCTAGCGGAACGAACACCGGGGAGCTGTTTTTT
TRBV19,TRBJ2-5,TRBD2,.,CASSTSSGSLQETQYF,TGTGCCAGTAGTACTTCTAGCGGGAGCCTTCAAGAGACCCAGTACTTC
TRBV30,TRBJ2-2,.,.,CAWSPLGSVVTGELFF,TGTGCCTGGAGTCCCCTAGGTAGCGTTGTGACCGGGGAGCTGTTTTTT
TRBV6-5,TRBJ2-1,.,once,CASSYSTYNEQFF,TGTGCCAGCAGTTACTCGACTTACAATGAGCAGTTCTTC
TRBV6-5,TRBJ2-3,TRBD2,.,CASSFGRADTQYF,TGTGCCAGCAGTTTTGGGAGGGCAGATACGCAGTATTTT
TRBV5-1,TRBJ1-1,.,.,CASSLGQMNTEAFF,TGCGCCAGCAGCTTGGGACAGATGAACACTGAAGCTTTCTTT
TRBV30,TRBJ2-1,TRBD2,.,CAWREVAGVRSYNEQFF,TGTGCCTGGAGGGAGGTAGCGGGAGTCCGTTCCTACAATGAGCAGTTCTTC
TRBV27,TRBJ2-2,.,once,CASSLVAGNTGELFF,TGTGCCAGCAGTTTAGTGGCAGGGAACACCGGGGAGCTGTTTTTT
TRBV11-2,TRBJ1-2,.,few,CASSLYGGWNYGYTF,TGTGCCAGCAGCTTATATGGAGGGTGGAACTATGGCTACACCTTC
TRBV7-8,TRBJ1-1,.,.,CASSPTPGGRTEAFF,TGTGCCAGCAGCCCCACGCCCGGGGGGCGGACTGAAGCTTTCTTT
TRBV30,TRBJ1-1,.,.,CAWSDRWATEAFF,TGTGCCTGGAGTGACAGGTGGGCCACTGAAGCTTTCTTT
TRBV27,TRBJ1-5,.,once,CASSPRETDRFQPQHF,TGTGCCAGCAGTCCCCGAGAGACAGACAGATTTCAGCCCCAGCATTTT
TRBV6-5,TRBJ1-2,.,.,CASTRGSGYTF,TGTGCCAGCACCAGGGGAAGTGGCTACACCTTC
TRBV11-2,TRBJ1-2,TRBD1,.,CASSLNRQGWGYTF,TGTGCCAGCAGCCTCAATCGACAGGGGTGGGGCTACACCTTC
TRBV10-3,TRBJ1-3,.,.,CAITGDVSGNTIYF,TGTGCCATCACAGGGGATGTCTCTGGAAACACCATATATTTT